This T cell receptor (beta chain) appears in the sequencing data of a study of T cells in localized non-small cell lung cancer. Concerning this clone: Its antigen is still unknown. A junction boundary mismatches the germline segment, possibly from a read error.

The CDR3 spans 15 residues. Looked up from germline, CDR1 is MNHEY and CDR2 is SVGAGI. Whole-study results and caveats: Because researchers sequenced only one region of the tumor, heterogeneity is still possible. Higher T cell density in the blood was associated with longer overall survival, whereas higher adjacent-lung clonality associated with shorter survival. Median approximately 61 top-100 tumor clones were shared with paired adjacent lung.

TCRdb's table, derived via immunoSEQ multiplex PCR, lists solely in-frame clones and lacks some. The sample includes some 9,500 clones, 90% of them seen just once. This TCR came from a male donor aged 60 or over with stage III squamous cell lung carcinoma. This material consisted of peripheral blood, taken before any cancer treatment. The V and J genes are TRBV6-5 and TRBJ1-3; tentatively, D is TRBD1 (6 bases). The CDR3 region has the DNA TGTGCCAGCCAGATACAGGGAAGCTCTGGAAGCACCATATATTTT. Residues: CASQIQGSSGSTIYF.